The rows below give T cell receptor beta chains drawn from one sample of a study of response to subunit inactivated influenza vaccine. MiXCR, applied by TCRdb to the RT-PCR reads, yields one record per CDR3 protein. The table includes a few hundred thousand distinct CDR3 sequences, over 9.5% detected once. This material consisted of PBMCs from blood, taken about 40 days after vaccination. The origin of the receptors is a man aged 45-65 years who received an inactivated influenza vaccine. Both conserved end residues are part of each CDR3. The order of the fields is D gene, J gene, V gene, clone size, CDR3 DNA, CDR3 protein. D genes are given only for firm matches. The size entry is marked missing in some rows and otherwise reads once, few, many or a size class.

NA TRBJ2-3 TRBV20-1 few TGCAGTGCTAGAGATGGCCGGCATAGCACAGATACGCAGTATTTT CSARDGRHSTDTQYF
TRBD1 TRBJ2-7 TRBV12-3/TRBV12-4 many TGTGCCAGCAGTTTTTCGGGACAGGGTCCATACGAGCAGTACTTC CASSFSGQGPYEQYF
NA TRBJ2-7 TRBV9 NA TGTGCCAGCAGCCCCCGGGGGGCCCCCTACGAGCAGTACTTC CASSPRGAPYEQYF
NA TRBJ2-1 TRBV12-3/TRBV12-4 NA TGTGCCAGCAGTTTGTCCGACAGAGGGTTGTCTGAGCAGTTCTTC CASSLSDRGLSEQFF
NA TRBJ2-7 TRBV27 many TGTGCCAGCAGCTTAAGCGGTTCCTACGAGCAGTACTTC CASSLSGSYEQYF
NA TRBJ2-6 TRBV12-3/TRBV12-4 NA TGTGCCAGCAGGATCAGGGCAACCATCTCTGGGGCCAACGTCCTGACTTTC CASRIRATISGANVLTF
TRBD1 TRBJ2-1 TRBV6-1 many TGTGCCAGCAGACGTCCCGGGACAGGGTTCGAGCAGTTCTTC CASRRPGTGFEQFF
TRBD2 TRBJ2-1 TRBV5-1 few TGCGCCAGCAGCACACTAGCGGGAGGAAGGATCAATGAGCAGTTCTTC CASSTLAGGRINEQFF
TRBD1 TRBJ2-2 TRBV7-3 few TGTGCCAGCAGCTTAAAGAGGGCTTGGTGGGGCAGGGGGAACAACACCGGGGAGCTGTTTTTT CASSLKRAWWGRGNNTGELFF
NA TRBJ2-1 TRBV30 NA TGTGCCTGGAGTGGCAGGGGACGGCTATTTGAGCAGTTCTTC CAWSGRGRLFEQFF
NA TRBJ2-2 TRBV5-6 few TGTGCCAGCAGCTTGGCCTGGGGGGGCCCGAACACCGGGGAGCTGTTTTTT CASSLAWGGPNTGELFF
NA TRBJ2-3 TRBV15 few TGTGCCACCAGCAGAGTCAACGGGGGAGATACGCAGTATTTT CATSRVNGGDTQYF
NA TRBJ2-1 TRBV7-6 few TGTGCCAGCAGCTTACGACTTAACAATGAGCAGTTCTTC CASSLRLNNEQFF
NA TRBJ2-3 TRBV28 few TGTGCCAGCTCTCAGGGGCCTCCGGGTACGCAGTATTTT CASSQGPPGTQYF
TRBD2 TRBJ2-7 TRBV5-1 few TGCGCCAGCAGCGCGAGAACGGGAGGAGGCGGCGAGCAGTACTTC CASSARTGGGGEQYF
TRBD1 TRBJ2-7 TRBV6-2/TRBV6-3 few TGTGCCAGCAGTTACTCGAGGACAGGCGAGCAGTACTTC CASSYSRTGEQYF
NA TRBJ2-5 TRBV29-1 many TGCAGCGTTGCCCCCGGGGAAGAGACCCAGTACTTC CSVAPGEETQYF
NA TRBJ2-5 TRBV5-4 NA TGTGCCAGCAGCTTGAAAGGGGGTACATTACAAGAGACCCAGTACTTC CASSLKGGTLQETQYF
NA TRBJ2-7 TRBV4-3 many TGCGCCAGCAGCCTTCAACCGACAGGCTCTACCTACGAGCAGTACTTC CASSLQPTGSTYEQYF
TRBD1 TRBJ1-1 TRBV28 NA TGTGCCAGCAGCCCCTCCGGGACAGGGGTAACTGAAGCTTTCTTT CASSPSGTGVTEAFF
TRBD1 TRBJ1-5 TRBV7-2 few TGTGCCAGCAGTCGGGACAGTCCCAGTCAGCCCCAGCATTTT CASSRDSPSQPQHF
NA TRBJ2-3 TRBV15 NA TGTGCCACCAGCAGGGACAGTTCGAAAGATACGCAGTATTTT CATSRDSSKDTQYF
NA TRBJ2-1 TRBV7-2 many TGTGCCAGCAGCCCCTTCCTGGCAATAAGCTCCTACAATGAGCAGTTCTTC CASSPFLAISSYNEQFF
TRBD1 TRBJ1-2 TRBV27 few TGTGCCAGCAAGCGGACAGGGGATGGTGGCTACACCTTC CASKRTGDGGYTF
NA TRBJ2-2 TRBV12-3/TRBV12-4 NA TGTGCCAGCAGTGCGGGTCCCGTCGGGGAGCTGTTTTTT CASSAGPVGELFF
NA TRBJ1-1 TRBV5-1 few TGCGCCAGCAGTTACCAGGGTGAAGCTTTCTTT CASSYQGEAFF
NA TRBJ2-7 TRBV2 few TGTGCCAGCAGTGTAAGCAGATCCTACGAGCAGTACTTC CASSVSRSYEQYF
NA TRBJ2-7 TRBV30 NA TGTGCCTGGACTTCAGGTTACCTCTACGAGCAGTACTTC CAWTSGYLYEQYF
TRBD1 TRBJ2-7 TRBV7-2 NA TGTGCCAGCTCATCACGGACAGGGAGCTCCTACGAGCAGTACTTC CASSSRTGSSYEQYF
NA TRBJ1-1 TRBV7-2 few TGTGCCAGCAGCTTTAGTTCGGGACTTTTGAACACTGAAGCTTTCTTT CASSFSSGLLNTEAFF
TRBD2 TRBJ2-3 TRBV5-1 few TGCGCCAGCAGAAGAACTAGCGGGGGGGTAGGAGATACGCAGTATTTT CASRRTSGGVGDTQYF
NA TRBJ2-3 TRBV6-2/TRBV6-3 many TGTGCCAGCAGTGGAGCCACAGATACGCAGTATTTT CASSGATDTQYF
TRBD1 TRBJ2-7 TRBV5-1 NA TGCGCCAGCAGCCCCTGGGACAGGGGTGCCTACGAGCAGTACTTC CASSPWDRGAYEQYF
NA TRBJ2-2 TRBV10-3 NA TGTGCCAGCCGTACGAGGGGTCCCGGGGAGCTGTTTTTT CASRTRGPGELFF
NA TRBJ1-1 TRBV20-1 few TGCAGTGCTAGAGGATCCCTAGGGGGCACTGAAGCTTTCTTT CSARGSLGGTEAFF
NA TRBJ2-7 TRBV15 NA TGTGCCACCAGCATAGAAGCCCCCCAGGGCAGTCTCTACGAGCAGTACTTC CATSIEAPQGSLYEQYF
NA TRBJ2-7 TRBV11-3 few TGTGCCAGCAGCTTAGGACACGGGTCCACCTACGAGCAGTACTTC CASSLGHGSTYEQYF
NA TRBJ2-1 TRBV20-1 few TGCAGTGCTAGAGTTCACAACAATGAGCAGTTCTTC CSARVHNNEQFF
NA TRBJ2-2 TRBV15 few TGTGCCACCAGCAGAGTATTGGAGAAAACCGGGGAGCTGTTTTTT CATSRVLEKTGELFF
NA TRBJ1-2 TRBV27 NA TGTGCCAGCAGTTTAACGGCCGGACATGGCTATGGCTACACCTTC CASSLTAGHGYGYTF
NA TRBJ2-1 TRBV6-1 few TGTGCCAGCAGTGACAGGGAGAACAATGAGCAGTTCTTC CASSDRENNEQFF
NA TRBJ2-7 TRBV5-1 NA TGCGCCAGCACCCAGAATATACAGGGCTACGAGCAGTACTTC CASTQNIQGYEQYF
NA TRBJ2-7 TRBV29-1 few TGCAGCGTTGAAGATCAGGAGGAGGACGAGCAGTACTTC CSVEDQEEDEQYF
NA TRBJ2-2 TRBV12-3/TRBV12-4 NA TGTGCCAGCAGTTTCTCCAGTTACACCGGGGAGCTGTTTTTT CASSFSSYTGELFF
NA TRBJ1-6 TRBV12-3/TRBV12-4 few TGTGCCAGCAGTATACTGGGAGTCCTCCACTTT CASSILGVLHF
TRBD1 TRBJ2-6 TRBV6-1 NA TGTGCCAGCACCCAGGACAGGGTCTCTGGGGCCAACGTCCTGACTTTC CASTQDRVSGANVLTF
TRBD1 TRBJ2-2 TRBV7-2 few TGTGCCAGCAGCCAGGGGGCTAGAACCGGGGAGCTGTTTTTT CASSQGARTGELFF
NA TRBJ1-1 TRBV12-3/TRBV12-4 NA TGTGCCAGCAGTTTTTGGGGGGTAGTCACTGAAGCTTTCTTT CASSFWGVVTEAFF
TRBD2 TRBJ2-5 TRBV6-5 few TGTGCCAGCAGTCGGGGGGGCGTGACCCAGTACTTC CASSRGGVTQYF
NA TRBJ1-5 TRBV7-6 many TGTGCCAGCAGCTTAGGGCCACCCTATAGCAATCAGCCCCAGCATTTT CASSLGPPYSNQPQHF
NA TRBJ2-1 TRBV29-1 NA TGCAGCGGGGGCGACAATGAGCAGTTCTTC CSGGDNEQFF
NA TRBJ2-4 TRBV7-9 NA TGTGCCAGCAGCTTCGAGGCATTAGCCAAAAACATTCAGTACTTC CASSFEALAKNIQYF
NA TRBJ2-1 TRBV5-1 few TGCGCCAGCAGCTCTAGCCGCCGGGGGCCCGTTTGGGGTGAGCAGTTCTTC CASSSSRRGPVWGEQFF
TRBD2 TRBJ2-1 TRBV5-1 many TGCGCCAGCAGCTCGCTGAACACAGGACTAGCCGCCGATGAGCAGTTCTTC CASSSLNTGLAADEQFF
TRBD2 TRBJ2-3 TRBV20-1 few TGCAGTGCTAGAATCTCTAGCGGGAGTAGGACAGATACGCAGTATTTT CSARISSGSRTDTQYF